This T cell receptor (beta chain) is from a study of blood T cell repertoires in COVID-19. Study-wide background: Acute and convalescent COVID-19 samples came from the United States, Italy and Spain.

Deletions cut 2 bases from V and 3 bases from J, with 14 bases between. Germline V gives CDR1 SGHTA, CDR2 FQGTGA. The CDR3 has 16 residues. Under the authors' procedure: Cell counts per sample came from amplifying reference gene primers. TCRdb's table, derived via immunoSEQ multiplex PCR, lists solely in-frame clones and lacks some. For V, J and clone size, that table is used; D and trimming come from the DNA. The sample holds fewer than 200,000 clones, 85% to 90% seen once. The clonotype was recovered from a man aged 35 to 55 with active or convalescent COVID-19. The sample was peripheral blood. This chain links TRBV7-3 with TRBJ2-1, with a weak D call TRBD1 (6 bases). CDR3 bases: TGTGCCAGCAGCTTAGACGTAACAGGGATCTACAATGAGCAGTTCTTC. As protein: CASSLDVTGIYNEQFF.